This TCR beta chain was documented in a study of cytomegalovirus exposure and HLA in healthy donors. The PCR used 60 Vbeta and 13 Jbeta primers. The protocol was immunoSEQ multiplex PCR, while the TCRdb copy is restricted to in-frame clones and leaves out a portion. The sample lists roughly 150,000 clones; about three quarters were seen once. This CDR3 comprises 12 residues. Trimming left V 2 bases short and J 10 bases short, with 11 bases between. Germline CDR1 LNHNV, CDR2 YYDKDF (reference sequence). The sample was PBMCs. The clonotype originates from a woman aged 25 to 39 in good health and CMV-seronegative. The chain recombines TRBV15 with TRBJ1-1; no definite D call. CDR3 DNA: TGTGCCACCAGCAGAACACAGTTCGGAGCTTTCTTT. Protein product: CATSRTQFGAFF.